Listed below are T cell receptor beta chains from one sample, sequenced in a study of cytomegalovirus exposure and HLA in healthy donors. TCRdb's table, derived via immunoSEQ multiplex PCR, lists solely in-frame clones and lacks some. The sample shows roughly 120,000 clones, more than 60% of them seen only once. The sequenced sample was PBMCs. These receptors were collected from a woman aged 40 to 50 in good health and CMV-seropositive. The CDR3 runs from the conserved cysteine through the conserved F or W. The D gene is left open where the match is weak. Clone size is stated in some rows and not others, as once, few, many or a class when expanded.

J | V | D | size | CDR3 | DNA
TRBJ1-1 | TRBV18 | NA | once | CASSPFMAPGDTEAFF | TGTGCCAGCTCACCATTCATGGCCCCGGGGGACACTGAAGCTTTCTTT
TRBJ1-1 | TRBV7-3 | NA | once | CASSLSIDTEAFF | TGTGCCAGCAGCTTATCAATTGACACTGAAGCTTTCTTT
TRBJ2-7 | TRBV20-1 | NA | NA | CSARERYEQYF | TGCAGTGCTAGAGAGAGGTACGAGCAGTACTTC
TRBJ1-2 | TRBV7-9 | TRBD1 | NA | CASSHGTGNGYTF | TGTGCCAGCAGCCACGGGACAGGGAATGGCTACACCTTC
TRBJ2-7 | TRBV6-1 | TRBD2 | once | CASSKREGLYEQYF | TGTGCCAGCAGTAAGCGGGAGGGACTCTACGAGCAGTACTTC
TRBJ2-5 | TRBV9 | TRBD2 | NA | CASSVGLGSGVQETQYF | TGTGCCAGCAGCGTAGGGCTGGGTAGCGGGGTCCAAGAGACCCAGTACTTC
TRBJ2-7 | TRBV4-2 | TRBD2 | NA | CASSLDRTSGKEQYF | TGTGCCAGCAGCCTAGACCGGACTAGCGGGAAGGAGCAGTACTTC
TRBJ2-6 | TRBV19 | TRBD2 | NA | CASSIDGGRSSGANVLTF | TGTGCCAGTAGTATAGACGGCGGGAGAAGCTCTGGGGCCAACGTCCTGACTTTC
TRBJ2-3 | TRBV5-1 | NA | NA | CASTQTGSDTQYF | TGCGCCAGCACCCAAACAGGGTCAGATACGCAGTATTTT
TRBJ1-5 | TRBV29-1 | TRBD1 | few | CSVRDRIDQPQHF | TGCAGCGTTAGGGACAGGATCGATCAGCCCCAGCATTTT